Following are 7 T cell receptor beta chains from one sample sequenced in a study of shared clonotypes between healthy human individuals. Libraries were prepared by immunoSEQ multiplex PCR; TCRdb keeps only in-frame clonotypes and omits some of them. Here the sample spans under 600,000 clones, about 75% being singletons. Sequencing was performed on PBMCs. These receptors were collected from a middle-aged woman in good health. Some clones in this sample may be carry-over from other donors' samples.

This sequence joins TRBV27 and TRBJ2-4; 9 positions match TRBD2. In germline, CDR1 is MNHEY, CDR2 SMNVEV (reference sequence). V was pared by 5 bases and J by 4 bases, with 9 bases of the junction left unmatched. This CDR3 region has 16 residues. The CDR3 DNA reads TGTGCCAGCAGTCCCATCGCGGGGGGGAAGAAAAACATTCAGTACTTC. Protein: CASSPIAGGKKNIQYF.

This clone has a single count. The chain uses TRBV30 and TRBJ2-7; TRBD1 or TRBD2 may be the D gene (6 bases each). The V and J ends lost 5 bases and 4 bases respectively, with 12 bases between them. Germline-derived CDR1 and CDR2 are GTSNPN and SVGIG (reference sequence). The CDR3 totals 12 residues. The CDR3 nucleotides are TGTGCCTGGGGTCGGGGGCCTTACGAGCAGTACTTC. It specifies CAWGRGPYEQYF.

This sequence joins TRBV11-3 and TRBJ2-1; 7 positions match TRBD1. Germline V gene sequence: CDR1 SGHNT, CDR2 YENEEA. The CDR3 sequence is 16 residues long. The J segment lost 5 bases and the V segment lost 0 bases, leaving 7 bases of the junction unmatched. The CDR3 nucleotides are TGTGCCAGCAGCTTAGACCTGGGACAGACTAACAATGAGCAGTTCTTC. It encodes CASSLDLGQTNNEQFF.

The chain joins TRBV15 to TRBJ2-3; 9 nucleotides match TRBD1. Germline CDR1 LNHNV, CDR2 YYDKDF (reference sequence). This CDR3 has 12 amino acids. V was pared by 3 bases and J by 10 bases, with 2 bases of the junction left unmatched. In DNA, the CDR3 is TGTGCCACCAGCAGGGACAGGGGAGCGCAGTATTTT. Translating gives CATSRDRGAQYF.

This clone appeared a single time. The gene calls are TRBV6-5 and TRBJ1-4, with D possibly matching TRBD1 (5 bases). Germline V gene sequence: CDR1 MNHEY, CDR2 SVGAGI. The CDR3 contains 15 residues. Trimming shortened V by 2 bases and J by 4 bases, and 11 bases separated the two germline ends. The chain's CDR3 is CASSYGAGINEKLFF. CDR3 sequence (DNA): TGTGCCAGCAGTTACGGAGCAGGGATTAATGAAAAACTGTTTTTT.

This clone has ten or more counts. The rearrangement joins TRBV5-4 to TRBJ1-1; D may be TRBD1 (6 bases). Trimming shortened V by 5 bases and J by 3 bases, and 17 bases separated the two germline ends. CDR3 length: 15 amino acids. Germline values: CDR1 SGHNT, CDR2 YYREEE (reference sequence). The CDR3 here is CASRLRAQGDTEAFF. CDR3 nucleotide sequence: TGTGCCAGCAGGCTACGGGCACAGGGAGACACTGAAGCTTTCTTT.

The chain uses TRBV28 and TRBJ2-6, with D unresolved. CDR1 is MDHEN and CDR2 is SYDVKM in the germline V gene. This CDR3 has 14 amino acids. V was cut by 7 bases and J by 3 bases, with 10 bases left in between. The CDR3 region has the DNA TGTGCCAGCATGGCGGAGAGTGGGGCCAACGTCCTGACTTTC. Protein sequence: CASMAESGANVLTF.